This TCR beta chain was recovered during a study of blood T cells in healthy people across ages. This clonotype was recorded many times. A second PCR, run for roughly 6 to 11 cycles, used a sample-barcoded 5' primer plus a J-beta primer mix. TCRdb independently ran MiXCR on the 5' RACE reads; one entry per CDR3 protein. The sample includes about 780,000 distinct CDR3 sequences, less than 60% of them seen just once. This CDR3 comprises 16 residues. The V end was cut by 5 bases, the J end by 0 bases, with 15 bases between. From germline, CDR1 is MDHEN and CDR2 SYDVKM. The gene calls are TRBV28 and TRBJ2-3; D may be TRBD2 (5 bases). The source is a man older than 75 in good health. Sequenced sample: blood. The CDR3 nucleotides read TGTGCCAGCAGTCATGCAGCGGAAACTAGCACAGATACGCAGTATTTT. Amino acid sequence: CASSHAAETSTDTQYF.